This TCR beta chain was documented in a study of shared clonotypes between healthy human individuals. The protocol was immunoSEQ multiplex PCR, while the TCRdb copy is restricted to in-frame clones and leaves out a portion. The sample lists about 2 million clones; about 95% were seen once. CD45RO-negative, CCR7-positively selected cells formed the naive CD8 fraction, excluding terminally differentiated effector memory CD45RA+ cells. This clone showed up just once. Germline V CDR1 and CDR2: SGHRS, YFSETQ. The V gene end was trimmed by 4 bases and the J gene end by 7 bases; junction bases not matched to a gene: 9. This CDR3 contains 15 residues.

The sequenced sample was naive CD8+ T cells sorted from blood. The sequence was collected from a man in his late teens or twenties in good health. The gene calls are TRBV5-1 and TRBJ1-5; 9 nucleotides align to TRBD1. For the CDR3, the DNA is TGCGCCAGCAGCCTGGGACAGGGTGAGGGCCAGCCCCAGCATTTT. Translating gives CASSLGQGEGQPQHF.